The rows below give T cell receptor beta chains drawn from one sample of a study of blood T cell repertoires in COVID-19. Generated by immunoSEQ multiplex PCR, the TCRdb table keeps only in-frame clones and is missing some. The sample has about 280,000 clones, around 89% seen once. Specimen: peripheral blood. Receptors were obtained from a man aged 35 to 55 with acute or convalescent COVID-19. Each CDR3 is given with its conserved first and last residue. The D gene is left open where the match is weak. The size of a clone is reported for some rows only, either as once, few or many, or as a class for expanded clones.

j_call	clone_size	v_call	d_call	cdr3_nt	cdr3_aa
TRBJ2-4	.	TRBV29-1	.	TGCAGCGTTGAGGAGGGTAACATTCAGTACTTC	CSVEEGNIQYF
TRBJ1-2	.	TRBV15	TRBD1	TGTGCCACCAGCAGAGGTGTTACAGGGGGAAACTATGGCTACACCTTC	CATSRGVTGGNYGYTF
TRBJ1-5	once	TRBV30	TRBD1	TGTGCCTGGAGTCCTCGGGGACAGGGTAAAAATCAGCCCCAGCATTTT	CAWSPRGQGKNQPQHF
TRBJ1-2	.	TRBV5-6	.	TGTGCCAGCAGCTATCAGGCTTTAGCTAACTATGGCTACACCTTC	CASSYQALANYGYTF
TRBJ2-1	.	TRBV15	.	TGTGCCACCAGCAGAGGTCAGTCTGAGCAGTTCTTC	CATSRGQSEQFF
TRBJ1-1	.	TRBV30	.	TGTGCCTGGTTGAATTTGGGGGGGACTGAAGCTTTCTTT	CAWLNLGGTEAFF
TRBJ1-1	.	TRBV2	.	TGTGCCAGCAGTACTAACCAGGGAGGGGACACTGAAGCTTTCTTT	CASSTNQGGDTEAFF
TRBJ2-6	.	TRBV5-1	.	TGCGCCAGCAGCTCCTCCAACTTTGGGGCCAACGTCCTGACTTTC	CASSSSNFGANVLTF
TRBJ2-7	few	TRBV2	.	TGTGCCAGCAGTAGACAGTACGAGCAGTACTTC	CASSRQYEQYF
TRBJ1-1	.	TRBV7-8	.	TGTGCCAGCAGCTTAGCGGAGGGGACTGAAGCTTTCTTT	CASSLAEGTEAFF
TRBJ2-7	.	TRBV6-5	.	TGTGCCAGCAGTCTCCAGGGGCGGGGGACCTACGAGCAGTACTTC	CASSLQGRGTYEQYF